Given below is one T cell receptor beta chain in context. Its antigen is not known. TCRdb reprocessed the reads with MiXCR, giving one entry per CDR3 protein. The table shows over 45,000 distinct CDR3 sequences, with 20% occurring only once. The data were taken from a study of T cell repertoires in cytomegalovirus infection. Overall study: Recently identified HLA-C-restricted CMV epitopes were among the peptides used. Indications of both CMV infection and matching HLA type were provided by public TCR beta signatures.

General study points: The ex vivo response showed dominance by HLA-C-restricted CMV-specific TCR beta clonotypes. Using cumulative public TCR beta family frequency, the authors identified those who carried CMV together with the relevant HLA.

CDR1 is SGHTA, CDR2 FQGNSA, per germline. The junction had 7 bases not matched to a gene; V was cut back by 5 bases and J by 6 bases. CDR3 length: 14 amino acids. V usage is TRBV7-2 and J usage is TRBJ2-3; TRBD1 matches 8 bases. This receptor was obtained from a human donor in good health (CMV status not recorded). Some clones in this sample may be carry-over from other donors' samples. The sample here was CD8+ T cells from cultured PBMCs, taken from culture after CMV antigen stimulation. CDR3 region: CASSPGQGFDTQYF. In DNA form, the CDR3 reads TGTGCCAGCAGCCCAGGACAGGGTTTTGATACGCAGTATTTT.